This TCR beta chain comes out of a study of blood T cell repertoires in COVID-19. Across the study: There were acute and convalescent COVID-19 samples, and they came from the United States, Italy and Spain. T cells, B-cell-depleted T cells, or PBMCs provided the cDNA or gDNA that served as material.

Authors' data handling: From reference gene primer amplification, estimates of nucleated cell counts were derived. TCRdb's copy holds only in-frame clones and misses some; the assay was immunoSEQ multiplex PCR. The DNA gave D and trimming, while V, J and clone size come from that table. The sample holds about 190,000 clones, roughly four fifths seen once. V trimming: 1 base; J trimming: 8 bases; junction bases outside the gene matches: 5. The CDR3 consists of 14 residues. CDR1 is LNHNV, CDR2 YYDKDF, per germline (reference sequence). Sequencing was done on a sample of peripheral blood. The chain carries TRBV15 and TRBJ1-3; 7 nucleotides line up with TRBD1. This TCR came from a woman in her seventies with active or convalescent COVID-19. CDR3 protein: CATSRGTGFDTIYF. CDR3 sequence (DNA): TGTGCCACCAGCAGAGGGACAGGTTTTGACACCATATATTTT.